The 23 T cell receptor beta chains presented below share a single source sample, sequenced in a study of T cell clonotyping in hematopoietic cell transplantation. The time point was: recipient sample about 28 days before transplant, after cytoreduction. Sequenced by immunoSEQ multiplex PCR; TCRdb stores in-frame clones only, minus some. This table has 50,000 or so clones, around 84% appearing once. The sample here was peripheral blood mononuclear cells, taken before stem cell transplant. All receptors come from a man aged 55 to 70 with myelodysplastic syndrome. Some clones in this sample may be carry-over from other donors' samples.

The gene calls are TRBV5-1 and TRBJ1-1, with 10 bases lining up with TRBD1. CDR1 is SGHRS, CDR2 YFSETQ, per germline. The CDR3 is 16 residues long. V was pared by 5 bases and J by 3 bases, with 10 bases of the junction left unmatched. CDR3 nucleotides: TGCGCCAGCAGTCGAGGACAGGGGGGCCTTGACACTGAAGCTTTCTTT. This codes for CASSRGQGGLDTEAFF. The full variable domain, with the rest looked up from reference TRBV5-1 and TRBJ1-1, is KAGVTQTPRYLIKTRGQQVTLSCSPISGHRSVSWYQQTPGQGLQFLFEYFSETQRNKGNFPGRFSGRQFSNSRSEMNVSTLELGDSALYLCASSRGQGGLDTEAFFGQGTRLTVV.

The V and J genes are TRBV4-1 and TRBJ1-3, with D possibly being TRBD1 (5 bases). The V and J ends lost 0 bases and 1 base respectively, with 7 bases between them. Germline V gene sequence: CDR1 MGHRA, CDR2 YSYEKL. CDR3 length equals 15 residues. As DNA, the CDR3 is TGCGCCAGCAGCCAAGATGAGGGGTCTGGAAACACCATATATTTT. It encodes CASSQDEGSGNTIYF.

This chain joins TRBV19 and TRBJ1-1; no definite D call. The germline CDR1 and CDR2 sequences are LNHDA and SQIVND (reference sequence). Deletions cut 5 bases from V and 6 bases from J, with 16 bases between. The CDR3 runs to 14 residues. This chain's CDR3 is CASSPDTKSAEAFF. The CDR3 DNA sequence: TGTGCCAGTAGTCCAGATACCAAAAGCGCTGAAGCTTTCTTT.

The chain has TRBV11-3 and TRBJ2-3; 9 bases map to TRBD1. CDR3 length: 20 residues. The V and J ends lost 1 base and 4 bases, in that order; junction bases with no gene match: 18. CDR1 and CDR2 from the germline V gene are SGHNT and YENEEA. CDR3 DNA: TGTGCCAGCAGCTTAGGAAGGGACAGGGACGTTGGTACCCTCGCAGATACGCAGTATTTT. Translation: CASSLGRDRDVGTLADTQYF.

The sample holds one count of this clone. In DNA form, the CDR3 reads TGTGCCAGTGGGACAGTGACTGGGGCCAACGTCCTGACTTTC. This encodes CASGTVTGANVLTF. The chain is built from TRBV19 and TRBJ2-6, with 7 bases identical to TRBD1. Germline trimming cut 8 bases from V and 2 bases from J; bases unmatched to any gene: 3. Germline assignment: CDR1 LNHDA and CDR2 SQIVND (reference sequence). The CDR3 spans 14 residues.

As for this clone: The junction does not match germline at one end; this may be a read error. The chain recombines TRBV19 with TRBJ2-7; 10 positions agree with TRBD1. The V gene's germline CDR1 is LNHDA and CDR2 SQIVND (reference sequence). CDR3 length equals 16 residues. The CDR3 here is CASSKGGGQGLYEQYF. The CDR3 DNA follows: TGTGCCAGCAGTAAGGGAGGGGGACAGGGGTTATACGAGCAGTACTTC.

The J gene is TRBJ2-4, the V gene TRBV6-5; D not certain. The CDR3 is 13 residues long. Trimming removed 6 bases from V and 6 bases from J, with 12 bases in between. Germline lookup yields CDR1 MNHEY and CDR2 SVGAGI. In DNA, the CDR3 is TGTGCCAGCAGCCACTCAGGCGGAAACATTCAGTACTTC. Translation gives CASSHSGGNIQYF.

The V gene is TRBV13, the J gene TRBJ2-3, with D possibly being TRBD2 (5 bases). The CDR3 totals 18 residues. Trimming cost V 0 bases and J 6 bases, with 22 bases left between them. Germline V gene data show CDR1 as PRHDT and CDR2 as FYEKMQ (reference sequence). The CDR3 loop reads CASSLGRDSDLVLDTQYF. The DNA of the CDR3 is TGTGCCAGCAGCTTAGGCCGCGATAGCGACCTTGTTCTGGATACGCAGTATTTT.

The CDR3 nucleotides read TGTGCCAGCAGCTTAGTCTTTGGGACTAGCGGCAATGAGCAGTTCTTC. Its protein product is CASSLVFGTSGNEQFF. The V and J genes are TRBV7-6 and TRBJ2-1; 11 positions match TRBD2. This CDR3 has 16 amino acids. Germline V CDR1 and CDR2: SGHVS, FNYEAQ. V gave up 1 base and J gave up 6 bases; unmatched junction bases: 5.

The chain uses TRBV6-1 and TRBJ1-5; no clear D. The CDR3 consists of 13 residues. Per the germline V gene, CDR1 is MNHNS and CDR2 is SASEGT. The V and J ends lost 6 bases and 4 bases respectively, with 10 bases between them. The CDR3 reads CASSGPPNQPQHF. CDR3 sequence (DNA): TGTGCCAGCAGCGGGCCGCCAAATCAGCCCCAGCATTTT.

The chain combines TRBV18 with TRBJ2-1; 7 bases align to TRBD1. The germline V gene encodes CDR1 KGHSH and CDR2 LQKENI. J was trimmed by 6 bases and V by 5 bases; bases with no gene match: 13. There are 16 residues in the CDR3. The CDR3 nucleotides are TGTGCCAGCTCAACGCAGGGGACAGTCGTTTCCAATGAGCAGTTCTTC. Translated: CASSTQGTVVSNEQFF.

This sequence joins TRBV9 and TRBJ2-6; 8 bases are shared with TRBD2. The CDR3 totals 21 residues. Germline V lookup: CDR1 SGDLS, CDR2 YYNGEE. The J segment lost 0 bases and the V segment lost 3 bases, leaving 17 bases of the junction unmatched. CDR3 amino acids: CASSASWWVERGLSGANVLTF. As DNA, the CDR3 is TGTGCCAGCAGCGCCTCCTGGTGGGTGGAGCGGGGGCTCTCTGGGGCCAACGTCCTGACTTTC.

The rearrangement links TRBV19 to TRBJ1-5; the D gene is possibly TRBD1 (5 bases). The V gene lost 3 bases and the J gene lost 2 bases, with 14 bases spanning the gap. Germline V gives CDR1 LNHDA, CDR2 SQIVND (reference sequence). The CDR3 sequence is 16 residues long. The chain's CDR3 is CASSIGGTNRNQPQHF. CDR3 nucleotides: TGTGCCAGTAGTATTGGGGGGACGAACCGCAATCAGCCCCAGCATTTT.

This clone has a single count. The rearrangement links TRBV19 to TRBJ1-4; D not resolved. The CDR3 has 12 residues. The V end was cut by 9 bases, the J end by 6 bases, with 11 bases between. CDR1 and CDR2 from the germline V gene are LNHDA and SQIVND (reference sequence). DNA of the CDR3: TGTGCCAGCAACCGCCGGGATGAAAAACTGTTTTTT. The encoded protein is CASNRRDEKLFF. Variable domain in full (rest from reference TRBV19 and TRBJ1-4): DGGITQSPKYLFRKEGQNVTLSCEQNLNHDAMYWYRQDPGQGLRLIYYSQIVNDFQKGDIAEGYSVSREKKESFPLTVTSAQKNPTAFYLCASNRRDEKLFFGSGTQLSVL.

The CDR3 nucleotides are TGTGCCAGCAGCGACACTAGCGCAGAGACCCAGTACTTC. Protein sequence: CASSDTSAETQYF. This rearrangement joins TRBV9 to TRBJ2-5; 7 bases map to TRBD2. The CDR3 runs 13 residues. V lost 3 bases, J lost 4 bases, and 3 bases stayed unmatched. Germline V gene sequence: CDR1 SGDLS, CDR2 YYNGEE.

The gene calls are TRBV5-1 and TRBJ1-1; D is unclear. V dropped 0 bases and J dropped 4 bases, with 19 bases sitting between them. This CDR3 has 17 residues. From germline, CDR1 is SGHRS and CDR2 YFSETQ. CDR3 amino acids: CASSLVRLTIEGTEAFF. The CDR3 nucleotides read TGCGCCAGCAGCTTGGTTAGACTCACCATCGAAGGCACTGAAGCTTTCTTT.

The rearrangement links TRBV7-8 to TRBJ1-6; unclear D gene. Looked up from germline, CDR1 is SGHVS and CDR2 is FQNEAQ. Trimming removed 7 bases at V and 8 bases at J, with 15 bases between. CDR3 length equals 14 residues. CDR3 protein: CASTSWARDSPLHF. The DNA of the CDR3 is TGTGCCAGCACCTCCTGGGCGCGAGATTCACCCCTCCACTTT.

The chain carries TRBV11-3 and TRBJ2-3; 8 bases align to TRBD1. This CDR3 contains 14 residues. CDR1 and CDR2 (germline): SGHNT, YENEEA. V shed 3 bases and J 1 base; nucleotides not matched to a gene: 0. CDR3 region: CASSLDRGTDTQYF. DNA for the CDR3: TGTGCCAGCAGCTTGGACAGGGGCACAGATACGCAGTATTTT.

The rearrangement links TRBV11-2 to TRBJ2-1, with D perhaps TRBD2 (6 bases). With 3 bases removed from V and 0 bases from J, the gap between germline ends came to 9 bases. The germline gives CDR1 SGHAT, CDR2 FQNNGV. The CDR3 has 15 residues. The CDR3 region is CASSLEGTSYNEQFF. The CDR3 DNA is TGTGCCAGCAGCTTGGAGGGGACCTCCTACAATGAGCAGTTCTTC.

This chain uses TRBV30 with TRBJ2-3; D possibly corresponds to TRBD2 (6 bases). This CDR3 is built from 16 residues. The ends were cut back, 5 bases at V and 3 bases at J, with 21 bases in the middle. The germline V gene has CDR1 GTSNPN and CDR2 SVGIG (reference sequence). CDR3 bases: TGTGCCTGGTCCCCCCGACGGACCCGGGGGACAGATACGCAGTATTTT. Translated: CAWSPRRTRGTDTQYF.

The CDR3 region is CASSENRRRSEKLFF. CDR3 DNA: TGTGCCAGCAGTGAAAACCGACGGAGGAGCGAAAAACTGTTTTTT. This chain links TRBV6-1 with TRBJ1-4; no firm D call. CDR3 length: 15 amino acids. The V end lost 2 bases, the J end lost 8 bases, and 15 bases lay between the germline ends. The germline gives CDR1 MNHNS, CDR2 SASEGT.

V gene TRBV7-2 combines with J gene TRBJ2-4; the D gene could be TRBD1 or TRBD2 (5 bases each). Germline-derived CDR1 and CDR2 are SGHTA and FQGNSA. The CDR3 sequence is 16 residues long. Trimming took off 5 bases at V and 0 bases at J, with 14 bases between the two ends. CDR3 in DNA: TGTGCCAGCAGCCCACCGGGACGAGTAGCCAAAAACATTCAGTACTTC. As protein: CASSPPGRVAKNIQYF.

The V and J genes are TRBV7-2 and TRBJ1-1; possibly TRBD1 for D (6 bases). Per the germline V gene, CDR1 is SGHTA and CDR2 is FQGNSA. Trimming took off 2 bases at V and 4 bases at J, with 8 bases between the two ends. The CDR3 has 13 amino acids. CDR3 DNA: TGTGCCAGCAGCTTAATGGACAGCACTGAAGCTTTCTTT. It is translated as CASSLMDSTEAFF.